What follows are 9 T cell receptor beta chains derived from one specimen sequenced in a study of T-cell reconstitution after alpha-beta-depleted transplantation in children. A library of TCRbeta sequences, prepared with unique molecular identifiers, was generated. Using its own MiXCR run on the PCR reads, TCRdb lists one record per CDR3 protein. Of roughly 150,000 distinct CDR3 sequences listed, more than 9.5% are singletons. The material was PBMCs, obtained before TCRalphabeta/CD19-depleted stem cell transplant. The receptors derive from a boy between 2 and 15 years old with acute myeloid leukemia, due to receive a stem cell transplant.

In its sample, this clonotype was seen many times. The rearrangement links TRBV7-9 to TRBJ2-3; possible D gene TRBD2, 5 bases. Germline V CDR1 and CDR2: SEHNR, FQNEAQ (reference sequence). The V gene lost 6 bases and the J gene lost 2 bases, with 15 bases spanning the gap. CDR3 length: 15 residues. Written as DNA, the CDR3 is TGTGCCAGCAGATCCAAAACCGGGGTCACAGATACGCAGTATTTT. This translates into CASRSKTGVTDTQYF. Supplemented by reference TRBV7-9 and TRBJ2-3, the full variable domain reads DTGVSQNPRHKITKRGQNVTFRCDPISEHNRLYWYRQTLGQGPEFLTYFQNEAQLEKSRLLSDRFSAERPKGSFSTLEIQRTEQGDSAMYLCASRSKTGVTDTQYFGPGTRLTVL.

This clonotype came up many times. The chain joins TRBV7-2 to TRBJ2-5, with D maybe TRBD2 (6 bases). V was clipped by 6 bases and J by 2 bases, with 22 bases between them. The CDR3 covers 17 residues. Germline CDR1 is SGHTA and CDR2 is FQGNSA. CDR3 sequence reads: CASSPARGWGGQETQYF. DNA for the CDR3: TGTGCCAGCAGTCCAGCCCGAGGCTGGGGAGGTCAAGAGACCCAGTACTTC.

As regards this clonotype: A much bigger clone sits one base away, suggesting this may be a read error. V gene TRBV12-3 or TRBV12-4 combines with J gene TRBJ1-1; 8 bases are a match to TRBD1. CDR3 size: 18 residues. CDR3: CACSRHAGTGERGTEAFF. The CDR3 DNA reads TGTGCCTGCAGTCGTCATGCCGGGACAGGTGAGAGAGGTACTGAAGCTTTCTTT.

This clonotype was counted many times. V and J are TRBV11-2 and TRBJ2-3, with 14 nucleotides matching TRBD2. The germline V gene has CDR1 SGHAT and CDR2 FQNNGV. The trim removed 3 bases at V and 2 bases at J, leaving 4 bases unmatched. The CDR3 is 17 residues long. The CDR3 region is CASSFRLAGGTTDTQYF. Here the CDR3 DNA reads TGTGCCAGCAGCTTCAGACTAGCGGGGGGGACCACAGATACGCAGTATTTT. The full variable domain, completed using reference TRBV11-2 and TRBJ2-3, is EAGVAQSPRYKIIEKRQSVAFWCNPISGHATLYWYQQILGQGPKLLIQFQNNGVVDDSQLPKDRFSAERLKGVDSTLKIQPAKLEDSAVYLCASSFRLAGGTTDTQYFGPGTRLTVL.

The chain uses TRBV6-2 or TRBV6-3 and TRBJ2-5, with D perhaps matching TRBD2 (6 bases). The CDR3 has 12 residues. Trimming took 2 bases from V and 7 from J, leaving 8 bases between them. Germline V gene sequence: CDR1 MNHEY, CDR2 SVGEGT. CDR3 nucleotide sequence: TGTGCCAGCAGTTACCGGGGAGGGACCCAGTACTTC. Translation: CASSYRGGTQYF.

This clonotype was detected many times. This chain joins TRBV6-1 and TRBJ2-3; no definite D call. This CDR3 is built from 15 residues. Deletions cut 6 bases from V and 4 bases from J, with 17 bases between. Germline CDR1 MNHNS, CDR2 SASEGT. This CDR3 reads CASRVFDSPPDTQYF. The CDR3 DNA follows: TGTGCCAGCAGAGTGTTTGACTCCCCCCCAGATACGCAGTATTTT.

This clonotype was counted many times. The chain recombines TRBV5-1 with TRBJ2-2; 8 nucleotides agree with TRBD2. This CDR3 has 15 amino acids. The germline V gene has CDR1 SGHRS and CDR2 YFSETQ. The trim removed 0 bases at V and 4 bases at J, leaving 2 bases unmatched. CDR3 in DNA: TGCGCCAGCAGCTTGGCCCTAGCGGGCACCGGGGAGCTGTTTTTT. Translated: CASSLALAGTGELFF.

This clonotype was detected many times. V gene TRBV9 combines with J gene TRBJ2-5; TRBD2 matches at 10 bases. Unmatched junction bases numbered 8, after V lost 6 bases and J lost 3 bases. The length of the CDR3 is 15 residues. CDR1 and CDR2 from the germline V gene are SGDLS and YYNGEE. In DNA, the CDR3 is TGTGCCAGCAACCTAGCGGGGGAAACAAAAGAGACCCAGTACTTC. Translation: CASNLAGETKETQYF.

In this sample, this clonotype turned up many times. The CDR3 coding sequence is TGCGCCAGCAGCCAAGATCTTGGACTTAGCACAGATACGCAGTATTTT. It codes for CASSQDLGLSTDTQYF. This rearrangement joins TRBV4-1 to TRBJ2-3; D possibly corresponds to TRBD2 (5 bases). Trimming pared 0 bases from V and 0 bases from J, leaving 10 bases between. Germline V gene lookup returns CDR1 MGHRA and CDR2 YSYEKL. CDR3 length: 16 residues.